This T cell receptor (beta chain) was obtained from a study of CD8 T cells in ankylosing spondylitis. Whole-study findings and limits: Characteristic of ankylosing spondylitis blood, it appeared, was a TCR beta motif comprising roughly eight highly homologous variants.

TCRdb ran MiXCR on the 5' RACE reads and lists one entry per CDR3 protein. The data hold under 950,000 distinct CDR3 sequences, with 15% to 20% observed a single time. This CDR3 is 16 amino acids long. V was pared by 0 bases and J by 9 bases, with 10 bases of the junction left unmatched. Per the germline V gene, CDR1 is MNHEY and CDR2 is SVGAGI. There are a few counts of this clonotype. Its antigen is not identified. This chain uses TRBV6-5 with TRBJ2-1; 8 nucleotides match TRBD2. The specimen was blood, either unsorted or a sorted T cell fraction (not recorded which). The TCR comes from a male donor with ankylosing spondylitis. This CDR3 is CASSYSSPAGEFEQFF. In DNA form, the CDR3 reads TGTGCCAGCAGTTACTCGAGCCCAGCGGGGGAATTTGAGCAGTTCTTC.